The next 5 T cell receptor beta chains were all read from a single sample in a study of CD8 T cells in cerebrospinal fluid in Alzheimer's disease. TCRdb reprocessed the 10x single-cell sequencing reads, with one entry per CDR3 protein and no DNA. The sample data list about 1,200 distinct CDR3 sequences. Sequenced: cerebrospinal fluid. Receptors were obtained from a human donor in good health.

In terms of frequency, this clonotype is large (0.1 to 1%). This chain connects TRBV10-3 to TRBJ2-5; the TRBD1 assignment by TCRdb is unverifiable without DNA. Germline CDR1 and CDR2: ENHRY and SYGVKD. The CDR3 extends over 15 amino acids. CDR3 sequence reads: CAISDLGGLQETQYF.

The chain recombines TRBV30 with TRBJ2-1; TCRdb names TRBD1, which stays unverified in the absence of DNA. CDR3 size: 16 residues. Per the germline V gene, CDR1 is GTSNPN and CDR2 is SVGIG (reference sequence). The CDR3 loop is CAWSAIQDRLNNEQFF. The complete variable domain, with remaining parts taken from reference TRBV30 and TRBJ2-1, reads SQTIHQWPATLVQPVGSPLSLECTVEGTSNPNLYWYRQAAGRGLQLLFYSVGIGQISSEVPQNLSASRPQDRQFILSSKKLLLSDSGFYLCAWSAIQDRLNNEQFFGPGTRLTVL.

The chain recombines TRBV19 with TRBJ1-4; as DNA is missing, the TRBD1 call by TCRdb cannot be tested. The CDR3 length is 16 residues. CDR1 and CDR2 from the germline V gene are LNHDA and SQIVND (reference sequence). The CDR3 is CASSEDAGQGLRKLFF.

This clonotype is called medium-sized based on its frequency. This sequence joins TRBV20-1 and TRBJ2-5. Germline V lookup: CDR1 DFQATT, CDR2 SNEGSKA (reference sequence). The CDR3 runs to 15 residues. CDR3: CSARVSDGFQETQYF.

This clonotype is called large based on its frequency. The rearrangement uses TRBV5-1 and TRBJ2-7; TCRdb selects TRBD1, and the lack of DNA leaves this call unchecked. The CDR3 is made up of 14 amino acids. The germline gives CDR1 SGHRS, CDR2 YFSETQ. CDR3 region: CASSFSTGTYEQYF.